A selection of T cell receptor beta chains follows, all from one sample in a study of blood T cells in healthy people across ages. MiXCR was run by TCRdb on the 5' RACE reads, yielding one entry per CDR3 protein. This table holds about 1.7 million distinct CDR3 sequences, roughly 27% found once. Sequencing input: blood. The receptors here all came from a woman aged 25 to 45 in good health. Both conserved end residues are part of each CDR3. A D gene is named only where the DNA matches it firmly. Rows may omit the clone size; those that give it use once, few, many or a size class.

j_call clone_size v_call d_call cdr3_aa cdr3_nt
TRBJ2-7 many TRBV7-2 TRBD2 CASSRGGQKYEQYF TGTGCCAGCAGCCGGGGGGGGCAGAAATACGAGCAGTACTTC
TRBJ2-3 few TRBV20-1 NA CSAVDPNPGDTQYF TGCAGTGCTGTCGACCCCAACCCCGGCGATACGCAGTATTTT
TRBJ2-3 few TRBV20-1 NA CSAEHLGDTQYF TGCAGTGCTGAACACCTGGGAGATACGCAGTATTTT
TRBJ2-5 many TRBV15 NA CATSRDQGRETQYF TGTGCCACCAGCAGAGACCAGGGCAGAGAGACCCAGTACTTC
TRBJ1-2 few TRBV29-1 NA CSVDRDGLGGYTF TGCAGCGTTGATAGGGATGGCTTAGGTGGCTACACCTTC
TRBJ2-5 once TRBV7-2 NA CASGLGIATKETQYF TGTGCCAGCGGCCTAGGGATCGCAACAAAGGAGACCCAGTACTTC
TRBJ2-1 few TRBV5-5 NA CASSLEGVLNYNEQFF TGTGCCAGCAGCTTGGAGGGGGTACTCAACTACAATGAGCAGTTCTTC
TRBJ2-7 NA TRBV20-1 NA CGALLPGNRMVEQYF TGCGGTGCTTTATTACCGGGAAACAGGATGGTCGAGCAGTACTTC
TRBJ1-1 few TRBV2 NA CASRQQGSNTEAFF TGTGCCAGCAGGCAACAGGGATCGAACACTGAAGCTTTCTTT
TRBJ2-3 many TRBV6-6 NA CASTLLGSGRDTQYF TGTGCCAGCACCCTACTAGGTTCGGGTAGGGATACGCAGTATTTT
TRBJ2-7 NA TRBV29-1 TRBD2 CSVSGRAYNEQYF TGCAGCGTGAGCGGGAGGGCCTACAATGAGCAGTACTTC
TRBJ2-7 NA TRBV28 TRBD2 CASSLRGVRAQYF TGTGCCAGCAGTTTACGGGGGGTTCGGGCGCAGTACTTC
TRBJ2-2 NA TRBV20-1 NA CSAAGTLNTGELFF TGCAGTGCTGCCGGGACACTGAACACCGGGGAGCTGTTTTTT
TRBJ2-7 few TRBV20-1 TRBD2 CSASHSGNYAYEQYF TGCAGTGCTAGCCATAGCGGGAATTATGCCTACGAGCAGTACTTC
TRBJ2-5 NA TRBV6-2/TRBV6-3 TRBD2 CASRGVAGNQETQYF TGTGCCAGCAGAGGGGTAGCGGGCAACCAAGAGACCCAGTACTTC
TRBJ2-7 NA TRBV24-1 TRBD1 CATSDGNTGATFSEQVF TGTGCCACCAGCGATGGAAATACAGGGGCTACGTTTAGTGAGCAGGTCTTC
TRBJ2-3 NA TRBV18 NA CASSPVDLLTATDTQYF TGTGCCAGCTCACCGGTCGACCTACTGACTGCGACAGATACGCAGTATTTT
TRBJ1-1 NA TRBV28 NA CASSLPLGRTEAFF TGTGCCAGCAGTTTACCCCTTGGTCGCACTGAAGCTTTCTTT
TRBJ2-7 NA TRBV29-1 NA CSVGDRESYEQYF TGCAGCGTTGGGGACCGGGAATCCTACGAGCAGTACTTC
TRBJ1-2 NA TRBV6-6 TRBD1 CTGAPVGGVGYTF TGTACCGGCGCCCCTGTAGGGGGCGTTGGCTACACCTTC
TRBJ1-6 many TRBV20-1 TRBD1 CSARDPGQGYSPLHF TGCAGTGCTAGAGACCCGGGACAGGGGTACTCACCCCTCCACTTT
TRBJ2-7 many TRBV5-1 TRBD2 CASSPRTSGATPSYEQYF TGCGCCAGCAGCCCACGGACTAGCGGGGCGACACCGTCCTACGAGCAGTACTTC
TRBJ2-5 NA TRBV7-9 TRBD1 CASSGTGVRETQYF TGTGCCAGCAGCGGGACAGGGGTTCGGGAGACCCAGTACTTC